This T cell receptor (beta chain) comes out of a study of neurological immune-mediated disorders. Overall study results and limits: Expanded clones shared no identical CDR3 amino acid sequences across subjects, which suggested private TCR-beta repertoires in all groups.

A remark on this clonotype: The antigen is unknown.

Template-switch 5'RACE cDNA synthesis added a 10-nucleotide unique molecular identifier. The output of every sequencing run exceeded 190 million TCR-beta sequences, derived from 15-18 subjects. TCRdb re-derived calls from the 5' RACE reads in MiXCR, one entry per CDR3 protein. The sample records tens of thousands of distinct CDR3 sequences, over 9.5% being singletons. CDR1 MNHEY and CDR2 SVGAGI come from the germline V gene. This CDR3 comprises 14 residues. The ends lost 7 bases at V and 6 bases at J; junction bases unmatched: 12. Time point in this sample: longitudinal time-point 3. It was from 2 million PBMCs stored at -80 C that the unsorted libraries were obtained.

The sample taken for sequencing was PBMCs. The receptor's source is a male donor with HTLV-1-associated myelopathy (HAM/TSP). V and J are TRBV6-5 and TRBJ2-7; the match to TRBD1 covers 7 bases. CDR3 amino acids: CASKRQGSGSEQYF. CDR3 nucleotides: TGTGCCAGCAAGAGACAGGGTTCTGGCTCCGAGCAGTACTTC.